The clone carrying this T cell receptor beta chain was seen at least ten times. V shed 4 bases and J 1 base; nucleotides not matched to a gene: 5. Per the germline V gene, CDR1 is ENHRY and CDR2 is SYGVKD. This CDR3 region has 18 residues. This entry comes from a study of T cells in Graves' hyperthyroidism and ophthalmopathy. Researchers barred patients who had uncontrolled infection, other autoimmune disease, pregnancy or lactation. The investigators amplified TCR beta CDR3 regions from RNA transcripts. First-round RT-PCR targeting the TCR CDR3 was performed with the HTBI primer set. From the multiplex PCR reads, TCRdb called clonotypes with MiXCR, one entry per CDR3 protein. The sample consists of roughly 570,000 distinct CDR3 sequences, approximately 44% of them appearing once.

This chain joins TRBV10-3 and TRBJ2-6; TRBD2 agrees at 12 bases. The sample consisted of peripheral blood or thyroid tissue (not recorded which). This TCR derives from an adult woman with Graves' disease, either hyperthyroidism or ophthalmopathy (not recorded which). CDR3 residues: CAISGGGTSGSGANVLTF. The CDR3 nucleotides are TGTGCCATCAGTGGAGGGGGGACTAGCGGGTCTGGGGCCAACGTCCTGACTTTC.